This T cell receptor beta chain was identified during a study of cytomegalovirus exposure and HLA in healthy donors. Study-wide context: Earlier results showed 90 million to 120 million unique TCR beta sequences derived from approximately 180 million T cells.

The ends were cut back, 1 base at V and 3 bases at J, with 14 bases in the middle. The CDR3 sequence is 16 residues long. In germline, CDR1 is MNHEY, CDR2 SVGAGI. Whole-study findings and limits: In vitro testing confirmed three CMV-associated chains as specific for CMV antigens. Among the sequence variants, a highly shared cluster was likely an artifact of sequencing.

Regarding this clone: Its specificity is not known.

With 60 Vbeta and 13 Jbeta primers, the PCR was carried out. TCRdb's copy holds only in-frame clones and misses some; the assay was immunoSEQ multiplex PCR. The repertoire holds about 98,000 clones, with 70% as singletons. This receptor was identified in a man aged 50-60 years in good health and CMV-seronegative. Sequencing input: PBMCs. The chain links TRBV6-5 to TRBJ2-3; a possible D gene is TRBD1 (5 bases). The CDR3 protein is CASSYWAHGATDTQYF. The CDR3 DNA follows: TGTGCCAGCAGTTACTGGGCCCATGGGGCGACAGATACGCAGTATTTT.